The 7 T cell receptor beta chains reported below all come from one sample, sequenced in a study of shared clonotypes between healthy human individuals. Profiling relied on immunoSEQ multiplex PCR, and the TCRdb table lists in-frame clones only, not all of them. This table holds around 1.1 million clones, 75% to 85% found once. Specimen: memory CD4+ T cells from PBMCs. Indicated subset: CD45RA-negative fraction. The source is a man aged 18 to 35 in good health. Some clones in this sample may be carry-over from other donors' samples.

This clone has a count of ten or more. Additional DNA sequences in this sample encode the identical CDR3. The chain combines TRBV28 with TRBJ1-1, with D unresolved. Trimming took off 3 bases at V and 5 bases at J, with 10 bases between the two ends. CDR1 and CDR2 (germline): MDHEN, SYDVKM. The CDR3 extends over 13 amino acids. CDR3 region: CASSLGRPTEAFF. CDR3 nucleotides: TGTGCCAGCAGTTTGGGCAGGCCGACTGAAGCTTTCTTT.

This chain uses TRBV7-2 with TRBJ2-3, with a tentative D call TRBD1 (5 bases). The germline CDR1 and CDR2 sequences are SGHTA and FQGNSA. The CDR3 length is 14 residues. V gave up 6 bases and J gave up 0 bases, with 10 bases separating them. CDR3 in DNA: TGTGCCAGCAGAAGGGGCTCTAGCACAGATACGCAGTATTTT. As protein: CASRRGSSTDTQYF.

The table lists this clone with a few counts. This chain links TRBV28 with TRBJ2-7; D gene ambiguous. Germline V CDR1 and CDR2: MDHEN, SYDVKM. V was clipped by 6 bases and J by 7 bases, with 10 bases between them. The CDR3 length is 11 residues. As DNA, the CDR3 is TGTGCCAGCAGGCTAAGGTGGGAGCAGTACTTC. This codes for CASRLRWEQYF. Filled out from reference TRBV28 and TRBJ2-7, the complete variable domain reads DVKVTQSSRYLVKRTGEKVFLECVQDMDHENMFWYRQDPGLGLRLIYFSYDVKMKEKGDIPEGYSVSREKKERFSLILESASTNQTSMYLCASRLRWEQYFGPGTRLTVT.

This clone was counted once. The CDR3: CASSFGPRKGSRYF. In DNA form, the CDR3 reads TGTGCCAGCAGTTTTGGTCCGCGGAAGGGGAGCCGGTACTTC. This chain connects TRBV28 to TRBJ2-4; D may match TRBD1 or TRBD2 (5 bases each). The length of the CDR3 is 14 residues. Trimming cost V 3 bases and J 15 bases, with 21 bases left between them. Germline assignment: CDR1 MDHEN and CDR2 SYDVKM.

On this clone: This may be a read error: a much more frequent sequence differs by one nucleotide. The identical CDR3 is also encoded by other nucleotide sequences in the sample. The chain combines TRBV10-3 with TRBJ1-5; D is ambiguous. Germline V CDR1 and CDR2: ENHRY, SYGVKD. There are 12 residues in the CDR3. The CDR3 region is CAISEQSQPQHF. In nucleotides, the CDR3 is TGTGCCATCAGTGAGCAGAGTCAGCCCCAACATTTT.

The V call is TRBV2, the J call TRBJ1-5; D ambiguous. The germline gives CDR1 SNHLY, CDR2 FYNNEI. This CDR3 spans 14 amino acids. Trimming pared 3 bases from V and 0 bases from J, leaving 6 bases between. The DNA for the CDR3 is TGTGCCAGCAGTGACTGGGTTAGCAATCAGCCCCAGCATTTT. Its protein product is CASSDWVSNQPQHF.

The chain couples TRBV7-2 to TRBJ2-3, with 8 positions matching TRBD2. In germline, CDR1 is SGHTA, CDR2 FQGNSA. The CDR3 is 22 amino acids. V shed 0 bases and J 4 bases; nucleotides not matched to a gene: 24. CDR3 in amino acids: CASSLAPRGGPNIARRPDTQYF. CDR3 coding DNA: TGTGCCAGCAGCTTAGCCCCTCGGGGGGGTCCGAATATAGCACGTCGCCCAGATACGCAGTATTTT.